Each of the 22 T cell receptor beta chains below was sequenced from the same sample in a study of cytomegalovirus exposure and HLA in healthy donors. The PCR was carried out with 60 Vbeta primers and 13 Jbeta primers. Assay used: immunoSEQ multiplex PCR; TCRdb lists only in-frame clones, some missing. The sample has some 180,000 clones, about 85% seen once. Sequenced sample: PBMCs. Receptor source: a man aged 25 to 40 in good health and CMV-seropositive.

The J gene is TRBJ2-3, the V gene TRBV25-1; 9 positions match TRBD2. This CDR3 is built from 16 residues. Germline CDR1 is MGHDK and CDR2 is SYGVNS. Trimming removed 7 bases from V and 4 bases from J; junction bases left unmatched: 12. The CDR3 is CASTGGRADYPDTQYF. The CDR3 DNA follows: TGTGCCAGCACCGGCGGGAGGGCCGACTACCCAGATACGCAGTATTTT.

The V call is TRBV20-1, the J call TRBJ2-5, with no clear D. CDR1 and CDR2 (germline): DFQATT, SNEGSKA (reference sequence). The CDR3 is 10 amino acids. V was clipped by 3 bases and J by 5 bases, with 4 bases between them. The CDR3 spells CSASLETQYF. The CDR3 bases are TGCAGTGCTAGTCTTGAGACCCAGTACTTC.

The chain has TRBV9 and TRBJ2-3; perhaps TRBD1 as D (6 bases). Germline values: CDR1 SGDLS, CDR2 YYNGEE. V was shortened by 2 bases and J by 5 bases, with 15 bases between the two germline ends. The CDR3 contains 15 residues. The DNA for the CDR3 is TGTGCCAGCAGCGTCCTTGGCAGGGGCCGAGATACGCAGTATTTT. As protein: CASSVLGRGRDTQYF.

This chain joins TRBV30 and TRBJ1-5, with 7 bases identical to TRBD1. V shed 5 bases, J shed 0 bases, and the junction held 10 bases outside the gene matches. The CDR3 length is 16 residues. CDR1 is GTSNPN, CDR2 SVGIG, per germline (reference sequence). CDR3 region: CAWPNCGTASNQPQHF. In DNA, the CDR3 is TGTGCCTGGCCCAATTGCGGGACAGCTAGCAATCAGCCCCAGCATTTT.

This sequence joins TRBV11-2 and TRBJ1-2, with 12 bases aligning to TRBD1. Germline CDR1 and CDR2: SGHAT and FQNNGV. CDR3 length: 15 amino acids. J lost 3 bases, V lost 4 bases, and 3 bases had no gene match. The CDR3: CASSWGTGGDYGYTF. In DNA, the CDR3 is TGTGCCAGCAGCTGGGGGACAGGGGGCGACTATGGCTACACCTTC.

The chain joins TRBV4-3 to TRBJ2-7; no reliable D call. The CDR3 has 15 amino acids. Between the trimmed V and J ends, which lost 5 bases and 2 bases, there was a span of 16 bases. Germline V gene lookup returns CDR1 LGHNA and CDR2 YSLEER. The CDR3 nucleotides are TGCGCCAGCAGCTACTCTAGGAGCGTTGCCTACGAGCAGTACTTC. This gives the protein CASSYSRSVAYEQYF.

Remarks on this clone: The sample contains more than one DNA sequence encoding this CDR3. This rearrangement joins TRBV5-1 to TRBJ1-2; maybe TRBD1 (5 bases). The CDR3 covers 13 residues. Trimming pared 2 bases from V and 6 bases from J, leaving 11 bases between. The germline V gene has CDR1 SGHRS and CDR2 YFSETQ. The CDR3 sequence is CASSFGQGDGYTF. CDR3 DNA sequence: TGCGCCAGCAGCTTCGGGCAGGGCGATGGCTACACCTTC.

The CDR3 loop reads CASSFRGGSTDTQYF. The CDR3 DNA is TGTGCCAGCAGCTTTCGCGGGGGGAGTACAGATACGCAGTATTTT. The chain couples TRBV7-9 to TRBJ2-3, with 8 bases matching TRBD2. Germline CDR1 is SEHNR and CDR2 is FQNEAQ (reference sequence). V lost 3 bases and J lost 3; bases outside the gene matches: 5. The CDR3 runs to 15 residues.

This clone was detected only once. The genes are TRBV4-2 and TRBJ2-1; tentatively, D is TRBD1 (5 bases). Trimming stripped 1 base from V and 9 bases from J, with 10 bases between. CDR1 LGHNA and CDR2 YNFKEQ come from the germline V gene. This CDR3 spans 13 amino acids. The CDR3 protein is CASSQVRGSEQFF. DNA of the CDR3: TGTGCCAGCAGCCAAGTTAGGGGAAGTGAGCAGTTCTTC.

The gene calls are TRBV6-4 and TRBJ2-2; D ambiguous. Germline V lookup: CDR1 MRHNA, CDR2 SNTAGT. The CDR3 extends over 12 amino acids. The V end was cut by 6 bases, the J end by 4 bases, with 6 bases between. The CDR3 DNA sequence: TGTGCCAGCAGAGGCGGCACCGGGGAGCTGTTTTTT. It specifies CASRGGTGELFF.

This clone was observed once. V gene TRBV5-4 combines with J gene TRBJ2-7, with 7 bases that match TRBD1. CDR3 size: 13 residues. CDR1 is SGHNT, CDR2 YYREEE, per germline (reference sequence). DNA for the CDR3: TGTCCCCAGGGGACAGAACGACCCTACGAGCAGTACGTC. Amino acid sequence: CPQGTERPYEQYV.

V and J are TRBV7-9 and TRBJ2-1, with D possibly TRBD2 on 6 matching bases. Trimming left V 5 bases short and J 9 bases short, with 17 bases between. This CDR3 region has 14 residues. Germline V gene sequence: CDR1 SEHNR, CDR2 FQNEAQ (reference sequence). CDR3 residues: CASSVSGGMGEQFF. CDR3 nucleotide sequence: TGTGCCAGCAGCGTTAGCGGAGGAATGGGTGAGCAGTTCTTC.

The chain couples TRBV7-9 to TRBJ1-4; tentative D call: TRBD1 (5 bases). Looked up from germline, CDR1 is SEHNR and CDR2 is FQNEAQ (reference sequence). V lost 3 bases to trimming and J lost 3 bases, with 11 bases between them. CDR3 length: 15 residues. The CDR3, as DNA: TGTGCCAGCAGCTTTTATGGGGGGGCTAATGAAAAACTGTTTTTT. Its protein is CASSFYGGANEKLFF.

This chain uses TRBV7-8 with TRBJ2-5; 11 bases map to TRBD2. The germline CDR1 and CDR2 sequences are SGHVS and FQNEAQ. The CDR3 has 15 amino acids. V was clipped by 1 base and J by 4 bases; unmatched bases: 2. CDR3 in amino acids: CASSLGLAGRETQYF. The CDR3 DNA reads TGTGCCAGCAGCTTAGGACTAGCGGGAAGAGAGACCCAGTACTTC.

The chain combines TRBV18 with TRBJ1-1; 7 positions agree with TRBD1. After removal of 5 bases from V and 4 bases from J, the junction contained 10 bases not matched to a gene. The CDR3 is made up of 15 amino acids. Germline V lookup: CDR1 KGHSH, CDR2 LQKENI. CDR3: CASSGGGPLSTEAFF. CDR3 coding DNA: TGTGCCAGCTCAGGAGGGGGCCCCTTGAGCACTGAAGCTTTCTTT. Filled out from reference TRBV18 and TRBJ1-1, the complete variable domain reads NAGVMQNPRHLVRRRGQEARLRCSPMKGHSHVYWYRQLPEEGLKFMVYLQKENIIDESGMPKERFSAEFPKEGPSILRIQQVVRGDSAAYFCASSGGGPLSTEAFFGQGTRLTVV.

The chain has TRBV21-1 and TRBJ2-2; the table calls TRBD2, which could not be checked here. TRBV21-1 is a recognized pseudogene. The CDR3 covers 17 residues. The CDR3 protein is CASSKDGLAEDTGELFF. CDR3 DNA sequence: TGTGCCAGCAGCAAAGACGGTTTAGCGGAGGACACCGGGGAGCTGTTTTTT.

The chain couples TRBV4-3 to TRBJ1-2; a weak D match, TRBD1 (6 bases). Germline V gene data show CDR1 as LGHNA and CDR2 as YSLEER. This CDR3 has 13 amino acids. V was shortened by 0 bases and J by 8 bases, with 10 bases between the two germline ends. The CDR3 protein is CASSQDRGDGYTF. As DNA, the CDR3 is TGCGCCAGCAGCCAAGACAGGGGAGACGGCTACACCTTC.

The V and J genes are TRBV2 and TRBJ2-2; 10 positions agree with TRBD1. CDR3 length: 15 amino acids. The germline CDR1 and CDR2 sequences are SNHLY and FYNNEI. V trimming: 4 bases; J trimming: 5 bases; junction bases outside the gene matches: 4. CDR3 region: CASSGPGQGTGELFF. DNA of the CDR3: TGTGCCAGCAGTGGACCGGGACAGGGGACCGGGGAGCTGTTTTTT.

The DNA of the CDR3 is TGTGCCAGCAGGAGACAGAACACTGAAGCTTTCTTT. The encoded protein is CASRRQNTEAFF. The chain links TRBV6-5 to TRBJ1-1, with D unclear. Trimming pared 6 bases from V and 1 base from J, leaving 6 bases between. This CDR3 is built from 12 residues. Looked up from germline, CDR1 is MNHEY and CDR2 is SVGAGI.

The CDR3 loop reads CASSQDPGFANEQFF. Written as DNA, the CDR3 is TGCGCCAGCAGCCAAGATCCGGGTTTCGCCAATGAGCAGTTCTTC. V gene TRBV4-3 combines with J gene TRBJ2-1; D not resolved. Germline assignment: CDR1 LGHNA and CDR2 YSLEER. The CDR3 consists of 15 residues. Between the trimmed V and J ends, which lost 0 bases and 6 bases, there was a span of 12 bases.

The rearrangement uses TRBV10-3 and TRBJ2-1; the D gene is possibly TRBD1 (6 bases). Germline-derived CDR1 and CDR2 are ENHRY and SYGVKD. The CDR3 runs 13 residues. Trimming took off 2 bases at V and 7 bases at J, with 9 bases between the two ends. CDR3 nucleotide sequence: TGTGCCATCAGTGAGGTACAGGGTAATGAGCAGTTCTTC. Protein: CAISEVQGNEQFF.

The sample holds a few counts of this clone. Other DNA sequences within the sample encode an identical CDR3. This sequence joins TRBV7-2 and TRBJ1-3; possibly TRBD1 for D (6 bases). Germline CDR1 reads SGHTA; CDR2 reads FQGNSA. This CDR3 comprises 16 residues. V shed 5 bases and J shed 0 bases, with 14 bases lying between them. CDR3 sequence (DNA): TGTGCCAGCAGCCGCGAGACAGGCCTCTCTGGAAACACCATATATTTT. Translated: CASSRETGLSGNTIYF. The full variable domain, its missing parts supplied by reference TRBV7-2 and TRBJ1-3, is GAGVSQSPSNKVTEKGKDVELRCDPISGHTALYWYRQSLGQGLEFLIYFQGNSAPDKSGLPSDRFSAERTGGSVSTLTIQRTQQEDSAVYLCASSRETGLSGNTIYFGEGSWLTVV.